This TCR beta chain came from a study of T-cell memory formation after mild COVID-19. As for the study in general: Clusters were largely donor specific. The study, taken as a whole, reports: Researchers report contracting CD4+ clones mostly in CM and EM, with CD8+ clones in EMRA. Clonal second-wave expansions that peaked on day 37 had unconfirmed SARS-CoV-2 specificity.

From 5'RACE with constant-segment primers came TCR alpha and TCR beta cDNA libraries that carried sample barcodes and UMIs. TCRdb recomputed calls from the 5' RACE reads with MiXCR, one row per CDR3 protein. This table has nearly 200,000 distinct CDR3 sequences, 15% to 20% appearing once. This clonotype was observed a few times. The antigen is not known. The V and J ends lost 3 bases and 0 bases respectively, with 16 bases between them. CDR3 length: 18 amino acids. Germline lookup yields CDR1 SGHRS and CDR2 YFSETQ. This chain joins TRBV5-1 and TRBJ1-6, with D possibly matching TRBD1 (5 bases). Material: PBMCs or a T cell subset sorted from them (not recorded which). The sequence derives from an adult woman who had mild COVID-19 (a few samples of this study predate the infection). Cell type and time point are not known. The CDR3 protein is CASSYQVGGGSYNSPLHF. CDR3 DNA: TGCGCCAGCAGCTACCAGGTCGGCGGGGGCTCCTATAATTCACCCCTCCACTTT.